This T cell receptor (beta chain) was documented in a study of beta chain features in type 1 diabetes. Findings and limits, study-wide: A moderate, significant TCRB CDR3 shortening appeared in type 1 diabetes across four CD4+ subsets.

The study reverse transcribed the entire isolated RNA, so it sequenced expressed TCRB transcripts. Clones were read by immunoSEQ multiplex PCR, and TCRdb kept only the in-frame ones, dropping some. The table records 300,000 or so clones, around an eighth of them present only once. CDR3 length: 17 amino acids. CDR1 is SGDLS and CDR2 is YYNGEE in the germline V gene. The V gene end was trimmed by 0 bases and the J gene end by 0 bases; junction bases not matched to a gene: 1. Worth noting for this clone: Its antigen remains unknown.

The chain has TRBV9 and TRBJ2-6, with TRBD2 matching 9 bases. The sequenced sample was naive CD4+ T cells from blood. The clonotype comes from a young woman with type 1 diabetes. The DNA of the CDR3 is TGTGCCAGCAGCGTAGCAGCGGGAGGCTCTGGGGCCAACGTCCTGACTTTC. The encoded protein is CASSVAAGGSGANVLTF.